This is a list of T cell receptor beta chains from one sample in a study of blood T cells in healthy people across ages. TCRdb re-called the 5' RACE reads through MiXCR, storing one row per CDR3 protein. Counted here are roughly 1.6 million distinct CDR3 sequences, 30% to 35% occurring once; the ten biggest clones make up around 11%. The source material was blood. The source is a young woman in good health. Each CDR3 is given with its conserved first and last residue. The order of the fields is V gene, D gene, J gene, clone size, CDR3 DNA, CDR3 protein. D genes are given only for firm matches. Some rows have no size entry. The others give once, few or many, or a class for an expanded clone.

TRBV28	NA	TRBJ2-7	once	TGTGCCAGCAGCTCTACACCCAACAGGGGAGGTTACTCCTACGAGCAGTACTTC	CASSSTPNRGGYSYEQYF
TRBV20-1	TRBD1	TRBJ2-3	NA	TGCAGTGCTGGTCTCCGGGACAGGTTCACAGATACGCAGTATTTT	CSAGLRDRFTDTQYF
TRBV7-2	TRBD1	TRBJ2-7	few	TGTGCCAGCAGTCTAGGGGGCGCGCCTGAGCAGTACTTC	CASSLGGAPEQYF
TRBV6-2/TRBV6-3	NA	TRBJ2-2	NA	TGTGCCAGCAGTACGGCGCAGGGCGGCACCGGGGAGCTGTTTTTT	CASSTAQGGTGELFF
TRBV14	NA	TRBJ1-1	NA	TGTGCCAGCAGCCAAGGAAAGTGGTACCGTCCGGGGGCGCGAATGAACACTGAAGCTTTCTTT	CASSQGKWYRPGARMNTEAFF
TRBV9	TRBD1	TRBJ2-2	NA	TGTGCCAGCAGCCCCCAAAGGGGGCGAACCGGGGAGCTGTTTTTT	CASSPQRGRTGELFF
TRBV28	TRBD2	TRBJ2-7	few	TGTGCCAGCAGTTCCGCGACTAGCAGCTCCTACGAGCAGTACTTC	CASSSATSSSYEQYF
TRBV4-1	NA	TRBJ2-1	once	TGCGCCAGCAGCCAAGGGCAGGGGTCGAAGGTTGAGCAGTTCTTC	CASSQGQGSKVEQFF
TRBV3-1	NA	TRBJ2-5	NA	TGTGCCAGCAGCCAAGACGGCTTCCAAGAGACCCAGTACTTC	CASSQDGFQETQYF
TRBV27	TRBD1	TRBJ2-7	NA	TGTGCCAGCGCGAAACAGGGGGCCTACGAGCAGTACTTC	CASAKQGAYEQYF
TRBV7-2	TRBD1	TRBJ1-5	NA	TGTGCCAGCAGCCCACAGGGGTGGCAGCCCCAGCATTTT	CASSPQGWQPQHF
TRBV28	TRBD1	TRBJ2-7	NA	TGTGCCAGCAGTTTTTCCCTTCCCAGGGACAGGGTAGACGAGCAGTACTTC	CASSFSLPRDRVDEQYF
TRBV28	TRBD2	TRBJ2-5	NA	TGTGCCAGCAGTCTGACTAGCGGGAGCTACGTGCAGTACTTC	CASSLTSGSYVQYF
TRBV6-1	TRBD1	TRBJ2-3	NA	TGTGCCAGCAAAACAGGCGGGACAGGGTTTGGCGGCACAGATACGCAGTATTTT	CASKTGGTGFGGTDTQYF
TRBV29-1	TRBD2	TRBJ2-3	many	TGCAGCGTTGAAGGGGCCAGCGGGGGCCCGCCAGATACGCAGTATTTT	CSVEGASGGPPDTQYF
TRBV4-1	TRBD2	TRBJ2-2	NA	TGCGCCAGCAGCCAAGAGGACCTTCGGGTAGCGGGGGCCCTATCGAACACCGGGGAGCTGTTTTTT	CASSQEDLRVAGALSNTGELFF
TRBV7-9	TRBD1	TRBJ2-7	many	TGTGCCAGCAGCTCTTCAGAGGGGACAGGGAACTACGAGCAGTACTTC	CASSSSEGTGNYEQYF
TRBV6-5	TRBD1	TRBJ2-7	NA	TGTGCCAGCAGCTCTGGCGGACAGGGCGGTCTGGGGGAGTACTTC	CASSSGGQGGLGEYF
TRBV7-9	NA	TRBJ2-7	NA	TGTGCCAGCAGCTACGGGGACGCCAATACCTACGAGCAGTACTTC	CASSYGDANTYEQYF
TRBV27	TRBD2	TRBJ2-3	NA	TGTGCCAGCAGTTTAACCCGCGGATGGGTACGGACTAGCGGGAGAGCAGATACGCAGTATTTT	CASSLTRGWVRTSGRADTQYF
TRBV12-3/TRBV12-4	NA	TRBJ1-1	many	TGTGCCAGCAGGGAAGGACCTTCGGGAACTTTCTTT	CASREGPSGTFF
TRBV7-2	NA	TRBJ1-1	NA	TGTGCCAGCAGCCCCCTTCCGTGGCAGAACACTGAAGCTTTCTTT	CASSPLPWQNTEAFF
TRBV27	TRBD2	TRBJ2-7	few	TGTGCCACGCATAGCGGGAGGGGATGGGAGCAGTACTTC	CATHSGRGWEQYF
TRBV4-1	NA	TRBJ2-1	NA	TGCGCCAGCAGCCAAGCGGGAGACTGCAATGAGCAGTTCTTC	CASSQAGDCNEQFF
TRBV9	TRBD2	TRBJ2-7	few	TGTGCCAGCAGCCCCAAAACGGGGGGACCCTACGAGCAGTACTTC	CASSPKTGGPYEQYF
TRBV5-1	NA	TRBJ2-7	few	TGCGCCAGCAGCCCCGGGGCAGGGGCGGCCTACGAGCAGTACTTC	CASSPGAGAAYEQYF
TRBV5-1	NA	TRBJ1-5	NA	TGCGCCAGCAGCCCCAATAGCAATCGGCCCCAGCATTTT	CASSPNSNRPQHF
TRBV20-1	NA	TRBJ1-2	NA	TGCAGTGCTAGAGAGAGTGGCTACACCTTC	CSARESGYTF
TRBV4-1	NA	TRBJ1-1	few	TGCGCCAGCAGCCATCTTACTCCACCTGAAGCTTTCTTT	CASSHLTPPEAFF
TRBV5-1	TRBD2	TRBJ2-3	NA	TGCGCCAGCAGCTGCTCCTTCGGACTAGCGGGGGCCCCCCTGACAGATACGCAGTATTTT	CASSCSFGLAGAPLTDTQYF
TRBV3-1	NA	TRBJ2-7	few	TGTGCCAGCAGCCAAGGGAGGGGAGTATCGGCCTACGAGCAGTACTTC	CASSQGRGVSAYEQYF
TRBV29-1	NA	TRBJ2-7	few	TGCAGCGTTGGCCGAAGCGGTCCAGGGATCTACGAGCAGTACTTC	CSVGRSGPGIYEQYF
TRBV5-1	TRBD1	TRBJ1-1	few	TGCGCCAGCAGCTGGACAGGGGTTTCGGTGAACACTGAAGCTTTCTTT	CASSWTGVSVNTEAFF
TRBV5-1	NA	TRBJ2-1	NA	TGCGCCAGCAGCCAGGAAGCGAATGAGCAGTTCTTC	CASSQEANEQFF
TRBV11-2	TRBD2	TRBJ2-1	NA	TGTGCCAGCAGCTTGGCGGGAGTAATGAATGAGCAGTTCTTC	CASSLAGVMNEQFF
TRBV28	NA	TRBJ1-1	few	TGTGCCAGCAGTTCTAGGGCAGGGAGAGAGGGCACTGAAGCTTTCTTT	CASSSRAGREGTEAFF
TRBV20-1	NA	TRBJ2-7	many	TGCAGTGTACCGGACAGCTCCTACGAGCAGTACTTC	CSVPDSSYEQYF
TRBV29-1	NA	TRBJ2-1	many	TGCAGCGTTGATGGGCAGGGGCCTTACAATGAGCAGTTCTTC	CSVDGQGPYNEQFF
TRBV5-1	TRBD2	TRBJ2-2	once	TGCGCCAGCAGCCCCCGACTAGCGGGAGTCACCGGGGAGCTGTTTTTT	CASSPRLAGVTGELFF
TRBV7-9	TRBD2	TRBJ2-1	few	TGTGCCAGCAGCTTAGTTCAGGGCGGGAGAAGGTACGAGGAGCAGTTCTTC	CASSLVQGGRRYEEQFF
TRBV7-3	TRBD2	TRBJ2-3	NA	TGTGCCGGCAGCCCAGCGGGGGTCGGCACAGATACGCAGTATTTT	CAGSPAGVGTDTQYF
TRBV27	NA	TRBJ2-7	many	TGTGCCAGCAGTCCCCTGGGTCCTTACGAGCAGTACTTC	CASSPLGPYEQYF
TRBV20-1	NA	TRBJ2-1	few	TGCAGTGCTAGAGATCTCGCAGGTCATGAGCAGTTCTTC	CSARDLAGHEQFF
TRBV9	NA	TRBJ1-2	NA	TGTGCCAGCAGCGGAATCAGGGAGGGCTACACCTTC	CASSGIREGYTF
TRBV3-1	NA	TRBJ2-5	few	TGTGCCAGCAGCCAAGAGTCGACGGCGCCGAAGTACTTC	CASSQESTAPKYF
TRBV20-1	NA	TRBJ2-3	NA	TGCAGTGCTAGAGATCCGGCCAGGGCGTCGACCACGACAGATACGCAGTATTTT	CSARDPARASTTTDTQYF
TRBV29-1	TRBD1	TRBJ2-7	many	TGCAGCGCAGGACAGGGAGGCGGATACGAGCAGTACTTC	CSAGQGGGYEQYF
TRBV4-2	NA	TRBJ2-1	NA	TGTGCCAGCACCCCGTCAGCTCTAAGGAATGAGCAGTTCTTC	CASTPSALRNEQFF